This is a list of T cell receptor beta chains from one sample in a study of response to subunit inactivated influenza vaccine. Each CDR3 protein is one row after TCRdb ran MiXCR on the RT-PCR reads. The sample lists around 650,000 distinct CDR3 sequences, more than 15% occurring once. The starting material was PBMCs from blood, obtained 12 days after vaccination. Source of these receptors: a man over 45 who received an inactivated influenza vaccine. Each CDR3 is given with its conserved first and last residue.

V gene: TRBV3-1
J gene: TRBJ2-1
CDR3 protein: CASSQRGYNEQFF

V gene: TRBV20-1
J gene: TRBJ2-7
CDR3 protein: CSAPGQSYVSSSYEQYF

V gene: TRBV20-1
J gene: TRBJ1-1
CDR3 protein: CSAREPGFDTEAFF

V gene: TRBV12-3/TRBV12-4
J gene: TRBJ1-1
CDR3 protein: CASSSSQGAGNTEAFF

V gene: TRBV6-2/TRBV6-3
J gene: TRBJ2-2
CDR3 protein: CASTKRGVDGTGELFF

V gene: TRBV29-1
J gene: TRBJ2-5
CDR3 protein: CSVEDYSIETQYF

V gene: TRBV11-2
J gene: TRBJ2-2
CDR3 protein: CASSMTSPYTGELFF

V gene: TRBV7-7
J gene: TRBJ2-3
CDR3 protein: CASSLVGESTDTQYF

V gene: TRBV29-1
J gene: TRBJ2-3
CDR3 protein: CSVERGRGTDTQYF

V gene: TRBV4-1
J gene: TRBJ2-2
CDR3 protein: CASSQEVASGRSQTNTGELFF

V gene: TRBV6-2/TRBV6-3
J gene: TRBJ2-7
CDR3 protein: CASSYYSTTSEQYF

V gene: TRBV3-1
J gene: TRBJ2-2
CDR3 protein: CASSPGFSRTGELFF

V gene: TRBV6-5
J gene: TRBJ1-1
CDR3 protein: CASNWEAGVNTEAFF

V gene: TRBV20-1
J gene: TRBJ1-6
CDR3 protein: CSARGNSPLHF

V gene: TRBV28
J gene: TRBJ2-7
CDR3 protein: CAIKGDGPSEQYF

V gene: TRBV11-2
J gene: TRBJ1-6
CDR3 protein: CASSSTGGGSPLHF

V gene: TRBV15
J gene: TRBJ2-7
CDR3 protein: CATSTDRDRDYEQYF

V gene: TRBV5-1
J gene: TRBJ2-5
CDR3 protein: CASSPPTSGGAFQETQYF

V gene: TRBV7-2
J gene: TRBJ2-7
CDR3 protein: CASRPILAGGFNEQYF

V gene: TRBV6-4
J gene: TRBJ2-3
CDR3 protein: CASSAQQGSDTQYF

V gene: TRBV28
J gene: TRBJ2-3
CDR3 protein: CASSLGGLADTQYF

V gene: TRBV12-3/TRBV12-4
J gene: TRBJ2-7
CDR3 protein: CASRGQGAYYEQYF

V gene: TRBV27
J gene: TRBJ1-1
CDR3 protein: CASSRPGGGTEAFF

V gene: TRBV6-5
J gene: TRBJ2-1
CDR3 protein: CASSYSSPTYNEQFF

V gene: TRBV9
J gene: TRBJ2-7
CDR3 protein: CASSASGVYEQYF

V gene: TRBV4-2
J gene: TRBJ2-7
CDR3 protein: CASSQELAGISYEQYF

V gene: TRBV13
J gene: TRBJ1-1
CDR3 protein: CACILGQGWTEAFF

V gene: TRBV7-9
J gene: TRBJ2-1
CDR3 protein: CASTRNNEQFF

V gene: TRBV11-1
J gene: TRBJ2-7
CDR3 protein: CASSLGTGFLGRGLYEQYF

V gene: TRBV7-9
J gene: TRBJ2-3
CDR3 protein: CASSVGGLTDTQYF

V gene: TRBV11-2
J gene: TRBJ2-7
CDR3 protein: CASSLDGGRYEQYF

V gene: TRBV28
J gene: TRBJ2-7
CDR3 protein: CASSLWGQPTYEQYF

V gene: TRBV29-1
J gene: TRBJ2-1
CDR3 protein: CSVEERLANNEQFF

V gene: TRBV28
J gene: TRBJ1-5
CDR3 protein: CASLLGGGYSNQPQHF

V gene: TRBV4-2
J gene: TRBJ2-3
CDR3 protein: CASSQDWQGPDTQYF

V gene: TRBV11-3
J gene: TRBJ2-1
CDR3 protein: CASSLARDLEQFF

V gene: TRBV3-1
J gene: TRBJ2-5
CDR3 protein: CASSQGWAGRETQYF

V gene: TRBV7-2
J gene: TRBJ1-3
CDR3 protein: CASSMLGNTIYF

V gene: TRBV7-6
J gene: TRBJ2-2
CDR3 protein: CASSLGGQGNTGELFF

V gene: TRBV19
J gene: TRBJ2-5
CDR3 protein: CASSRTGRQETQYF

V gene: TRBV20-1
J gene: TRBJ1-4
CDR3 protein: CSASLTGWRTEKLFF

V gene: TRBV25-1
J gene: TRBJ2-1
CDR3 protein: CASSAQVTNEQFF

V gene: TRBV12-3/TRBV12-4
J gene: TRBJ1-5
CDR3 protein: CASRSGTDSNQPQHF

V gene: TRBV14
J gene: TRBJ2-7
CDR3 protein: CASSQSSVSSYEQYF

V gene: TRBV23-1
J gene: TRBJ2-4
CDR3 protein: CASSQGDGPKNIQYF

V gene: TRBV18
J gene: TRBJ2-5
CDR3 protein: CASSPSAGETQYF

V gene: TRBV20-1
J gene: TRBJ1-2
CDR3 protein: CSARQGNYGYTF

V gene: TRBV6-2/TRBV6-3
J gene: TRBJ2-7
CDR3 protein: CASSFTYSSGGYEQYF

V gene: TRBV24-1
J gene: TRBJ2-3
CDR3 protein: CATSDTDRVAQYF

V gene: TRBV28
J gene: TRBJ2-2
CDR3 protein: CASSPRTYPRNTGELFF

V gene: TRBV5-1
J gene: TRBJ2-1
CDR3 protein: CASSQGLAGYPAMGEQFF

V gene: TRBV6-5
J gene: TRBJ1-1
CDR3 protein: CASSYSRVGTEAFF

V gene: TRBV12-3/TRBV12-4
J gene: TRBJ2-5
CDR3 protein: CASRPLNKNSGRGETQYF

V gene: TRBV6-2/TRBV6-3
J gene: TRBJ2-3
CDR3 protein: CASRPLAGGLTDTQYF